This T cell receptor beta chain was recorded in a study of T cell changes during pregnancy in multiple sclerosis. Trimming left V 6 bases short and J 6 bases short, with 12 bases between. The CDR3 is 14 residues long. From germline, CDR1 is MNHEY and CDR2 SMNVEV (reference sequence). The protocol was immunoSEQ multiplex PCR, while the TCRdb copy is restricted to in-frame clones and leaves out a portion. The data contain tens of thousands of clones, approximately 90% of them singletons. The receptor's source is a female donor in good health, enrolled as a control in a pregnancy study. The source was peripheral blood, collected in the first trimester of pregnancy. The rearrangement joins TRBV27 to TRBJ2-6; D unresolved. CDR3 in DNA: TGTGCCAGCAGCCGTCAGGCCGTGGCCAACGTCCTGACTTTC. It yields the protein CASSRQAVANVLTF.